This T cell receptor beta chain was profiled in a study of cytomegalovirus exposure and HLA in healthy donors (dated by TCRdb to about 2017). Background on the whole study: An earlier analysis of 550 to 700 of the donors reported 276 Gb of sequence data and 100 million to 130 million unique TCR beta sequences from 150 million to 200 million T cells. Roughly 300 gigabases of sequencing data and tens of millions of unique TCR sequences made up an early release that covered fewer than 650 HLA-typed donors. Among the roughly 400 genotyped donors, approximately 77% belonged to the genetic ancestry cluster associated with self-reported Caucasian donors. The aim of the study was to test whether cataloging public T cell receptors could identify signatures of past pathogen exposure. The T cell repertoires of 670 or so subjects were profiled by immunosequencing and related to cytomegalovirus serostatus. Besides the first cohort of approximately 710 subjects, a separate validation cohort made up of about 120 different subjects was used. To predict cytomegalovirus infection status, the study brought together high-throughput TCR immunosequencing, statistical association of individual TCRs with disease status, and machine learning. A later analysis re-examined previously published TCR beta repertoires from hundreds of donors and added high-resolution HLA genotyping to investigate patterns of TCR occurrence. The later analysis used no new phenotypic data to find candidate immune exposures, relying instead on TCR beta sequences and their occurrence across donors. An earlier analysis of roughly 580 of the donors used high-throughput TCR beta sequencing to judge whether each TCR beta V gene segment behaved as functional or pseudogenic. Donor age, sex, ethnicity and CMV serostatus were compiled together with the repertoire data. Genome-wide SNP genotypes for about 55% of the roughly 670 donors were used in a later genetic analysis, which treated that subset as a discovery cohort. All discovery cohort repertoires had been generated using a single sequencing platform. HLA typing included class I and class II loci at four-digit resolution. The number of typed donors differed by locus: about 629-630 for A, B, C, DRB1 and DQB1; 500 to 550 for DQA1; 606 for DPA1; and some 450 for DPB1. A handful of DR-DQ haplotypes were handled as single units for association and clustering because linkage in the cohort was strong. On average, roughly 250,000 unique TCR beta nucleotide sequences were sequenced per donor among roughly 430 genotyped donors of the cohort, with roughly 19% of those sequences being non-productive.

What the work shows at the level of the full study, not this receptor alone: A total of 150 to 200 TCR beta chains were listed by the study as associated with cytomegalovirus. In an earlier analysis of 450 to 750 of the donors, most TCR beta V segments appeared in productive rearrangements about 87% or about 30% of the time, broadly matching IMGT annotations. Compared with the roughly 600-donor mean, donors in an Asian-associated ancestry cluster had fewer N-insertions in productive TCRs, according to a later genetic analysis. The only immune exposure information available for the cohort was CMV serostatus. Because HLA typing was unavailable for some donors at each locus, only the typed subset was used in association tests. A later analysis found that HLA-associated TCR beta chains were more clonally expanded and had lower generation probabilities than equally common non-associated chains. The presence/absence analyses assumed that sequencing depth was roughly uniform across donors, and that assumption may not be true. A later genetic analysis associated a missense DCLRE1C variant with V-gene and J-gene trimming of TCR beta chains, and an independent cohort replicated the association. In both the original and validation cohorts, the classifier was reported to diagnose cytomegalovirus status with high specificity and sensitivity. In a later analysis, several top co-occurrence clusters were reported to appear linked to parvovirus B19, influenza, CMV and Epstein-Barr virus. Approximately 16 rarely observed V segments, including chromosome 9 orphons, were excluded from the earlier analysis of a few hundred of the donors because counts were too low. A further reported finding was that TCR beta sequences accurately predicted the HLA-A and HLA-B alleles for most subjects in the first cohort. According to a later analysis, TCR association rates differed among HLA loci, with DRB1 alleles showing the most associated TCRs and HLA-C alleles showing the fewest. Most TCR sequences were seen in very few donors, while some public TCRs were found in many individuals. A later analysis associated 15,000 or so TCR beta sequences with specific HLA alleles at a false discovery rate of 0.05. In vitro tests confirmed that a few of the cytomegalovirus-associated TCR beta chains recognize cytomegalovirus antigens. The authors suggested that the approach could potentially be generalized to other disease states and immunological phenotypes. The cohort was sequenced for TCR beta chains only, and without alpha or paired-chain data the features that could be detected were limited. A later analysis found that most CMV-associated TCR beta chains appeared HLA-restricted, with HLA associations seemingly driven largely by CMV exposure. Assigning TCR associations to individual alleles was difficult when HLA alleles, especially DR and DQ, strongly co-occurred. Because the 87-base-pair reads could not distinguish some IMGT-functional V segments, including TRBV6-2 and TRBV6-3, those segments were excluded. Linkage disequilibrium might explain the correlated functional status among segregating V segments, but an unknown experimental factor could not be excluded. The sequencing pipeline was judged likely to have produced a cluster of highly shared sequence variants as a technical artifact.

In regard to this clone: Its target antigen remains unknown. Base qualities are not recorded, but no much larger clone differs from it by a single base.

Libraries came from the immunoSEQ multiplex PCR assay. For the multiplex PCR, a mixture combining 60 forward primers for TCR Vbeta segments and 13 reverse primers for TCR Jbeta segments was used. Amplification of the CDR3 region of rearranged TCR beta genes was performed with a multiplex PCR assay on genomic DNA. Amplified TCR beta libraries were sequenced as 87-base-pair reads on the Illumina HiSeq System. Per the original workflow: Across the 666 repertoires, a later analysis counted approximately 75 million unique TCR beta chains, some 11 million of which were shared by at least two donors. Raw reads were error-corrected and collapsed into unique sequences with a nearest-neighbor algorithm that merged closely related sequences to remove PCR and sequencing errors. To assign V, D and J gene segments, CDR3 sequences were aligned to IMGT reference sequences. For a sequence to be retained, a match of at least six nucleotides was required to both a V gene segment and a J gene segment. A rearrangement was called productive if the CDR3 had no stop codons and remained in frame with V and J, and every other rearrangement was called non-productive. Following IMGT convention, CDR3 was defined as the stretch from the second conserved V-encoded cysteine up to the conserved J-encoded phenylalanine. The earlier analysis of about 500 of the donors excluded sequences that lacked an unambiguous match to a single V gene segment. In an earlier analysis of some 590 of the donors, a V segment was called functional when productive rearrangements were above 56.7%, and segregating when the standard deviation between donors exceeded 5%. To diagnose cytomegalovirus status from the catalog of TCR beta chain sequences, a statistical classification framework was built. In a later analysis, V and J genes were assigned by comparing TCR nucleotide sequences against IMGT/GENE-DB human TR gene sequences. A later analysis assigned CDR3 sequences and most-parsimonious VDJ recombination scenarios with the TCRdist pipeline. In a later analysis, each TCR beta chain was defined by its CDR3 amino acid sequence together with its V-gene family, and reads lacking a unique V-gene family were excluded. To address suspected cross-contamination and a sequencing artifact, a later analysis removed approximately 600 highly shared, low-generation-probability nucleotide sequences. In a later analysis, a clonal expansion index for each public chain was calculated from normalized within-repertoire ranks of inferred template counts. In a later analysis, generation probabilities were computed using a VDJ recombination model fitted to out-of-frame rearrangements, and the results were checked against IGoR. In a later analysis, hypergeometric tests were used to score TCR-TCR, TCR-HLA and TCR-CMV co-occurrence, with a repertoire-size bias correction applied to TCR pairs. In a later analysis, false discovery rates were estimated by permuting HLA or CMV assignments 20 times. In a later analysis, co-occurring TCRs were grouped using DBSCAN, with TCRdist sequence similarity added in when clustering inside HLA-allele-positive subsets. Co-occurrence clustering excluded repertoires with fewer than 30,000 or more than 120,000 public chains, plus five with anomalous nucleotide sharing. TCRdb retrieved this table from immuneACCESS and kept in-frame rearrangements only. Not all clones are present; in checked studies, unresolved V genes account for under half, and no reason is known for the remainder. V and J calls and clone size are those listed in that table; D and trimming were worked out from the DNA. This sample holds about 77,000 clones; around 78% were observed only once. In total, the top ten clones hold 4% to 5.5% of the sample.

The trim is 7 bases for V and 7 bases for J, with a gap of 16 bases between the germline ends. CDR1 MNHEY and CDR2 SVGAGI are derived from the germline V gene. From its cysteine to its phenylalanine, the CDR3 spans 14 amino acids. Only the CDR3 DNA stays, 42 bases, in frame from base 1. The cohort was made up of roughly 670 healthy bone marrow donors. Cohort members were all nominally healthy when sampled, although unrecorded immune exposures were likely present. The donor was CMV seronegative and was included in the group of a few hundred seronegative cohort members. A peripheral blood sample was collected from each donor, and TCR beta sequencing was performed on peripheral blood mononuclear cells. Genomic DNA was extracted from the blood cell samples with the Qiagen DNeasy Blood Extraction Kit.

This chain is built from TRBV6-5 and TRBJ1-4; 6 matching bases give a weak D call of TRBD1. Sequenced sample: PBMCs. This receptor was obtained from a man aged 40-55 years in good health and CMV-seronegative. The CDR3 protein is CASTYGGGSEKLFF. The sequence in DNA is TGTGCCAGCACCTATGGGGGGGGCTCTGAAAAACTGTTTTTT.